The source of this T cell receptor (beta chain) is a study of cytomegalovirus exposure and HLA in healthy donors. Worth noting for this clone: The antigen is not known.

Overall study findings and caveats: With later analysis, a missense DCLRE1C variant became linked to TCR beta V- and J-gene trimming.

Use of 60 Vbeta and 13 Jbeta primers characterized the PCR. This table comes from immunoSEQ multiplex PCR, and its TCRdb copy is limited to in-frame clones, with some not included. The table shows a few hundred thousand clones, with nearly 95% occurring only once. The germline V gene encodes CDR1 SGHNT and CDR2 YYREEE (reference sequence). Trimming shortened V by 7 bases and J by 4 bases, and 26 bases separated the two germline ends. The CDR3 extends over 17 amino acids. The chain combines TRBV5-4 with TRBJ1-1, with D possibly TRBD1 on 6 matching bases. Material: PBMCs. The receptor's source is a girl aged 2-10 years in good health and CMV-seronegative. Written as DNA, the CDR3 is TGTGCCAGCGGCCCCTCCTTCGGGGCAGGGGATGGCACTGAAGCTTTCTTT. Protein product: CASGPSFGAGDGTEAFF.